This T cell receptor (beta chain) was captured by sequencing in a study of control samples from healthy donors and cancer patients. This CDR3 comprises 15 residues. Germline V gives CDR1 MGHRA, CDR2 YSYEKL. Trimming removed 2 bases from V and 3 bases from J; junction bases left unmatched: 5. Repertoires were generated with immunoSEQ multiplex PCR, while TCRdb's copy carries only in-frame clones and drops some. Seen here are around 150,000 clones, roughly 94% observed once, and the top ten hold about 14%. The chain has TRBV4-1 and TRBJ1-2; 8 positions agree with TRBD1. The TCR originated in a man in his sixties with colorectal cancer. The sample taken for sequencing was PBMCs. The CDR3: CASSQQGAQDYGYTF. The CDR3 bases are TGCGCCAGCAGCCAACAGGGGGCGCAGGACTATGGCTACACCTTC.